This T cell receptor (beta chain) was retrieved from a study of beta chain features in type 1 diabetes. In regard to this clone: Its antigen is unknown.

Purity exceeded 98% in all sorted populations. Trimming cost V 4 bases and J 7 bases; bases outside gene matches: 10. Germline V gene lookup returns CDR1 SEHNR and CDR2 FQNEAQ (reference sequence). CDR3 length: 14 amino acids. The study reverse transcribed the entire isolated RNA, so it sequenced expressed TCRB transcripts. The assay was immunoSEQ multiplex PCR, and TCRdb's table has in-frame clones only and misses some. The table has 400,000 to 600,000 clones, approximately 28% seen once; the top ten hold about 0.065%. Study findings and constraints: The study found that naive, central memory and Treg TCRB repertoires appeared more similar in patients than in healthy donors. When VDJ junctions were examined, type 1 diabetes patients showed fewer insertions and more deletions.

The V call is TRBV7-9, the J call TRBJ2-7; 7 positions agree with TRBD2. The specimen was naive CD4+ T cells from blood. This TCR was recovered from a man aged 18 to 30 in good health. CDR3 bases: TGTGCCAGCAGCTCCCCGCGGGAGTCTGGTGAGCAGTACTTC. Encoded protein: CASSSPRESGEQYF.